These 11 T cell receptor beta chains share one sample of origin, sequenced in a study of CD8 T cells in ankylosing spondylitis. TCRdb independently ran MiXCR on the 5' RACE reads; one entry per CDR3 protein. The sample contains around 90,000 distinct CDR3 sequences, approximately 30% of which appear only once. The sequenced material came from blood, either unsorted or a sorted T cell fraction (not recorded which). All receptors come from a male donor with ankylosing spondylitis or in good health (not recorded which).

The rearrangement joins TRBV5-1 to TRBJ1-5; 11 nucleotides align to TRBD1. Germline lookup yields CDR1 SGHRS and CDR2 YFSETQ. V lost 3 bases, J lost 5 bases, and 7 bases stayed unmatched. The CDR3 has 16 amino acids. This CDR3 is CASSSRTGGLDQPQHF. As DNA, the CDR3 is TGCGCCAGCAGCTCTAGGACAGGGGGCCTTGATCAGCCCCAGCATTTT.

This clonotype appeared many times. The rearrangement uses TRBV20-1 and TRBJ1-6, with D possibly being TRBD1 (6 bases). The CDR3 length is 13 residues. Germline values: CDR1 DFQATT, CDR2 SNEGSKA (reference sequence). V lost 6 bases, J lost 7 bases, and 13 bases lay in between. The DNA of the CDR3 is TGCAGTGCCACACAGGGAAAGAATTCACCCCTCCACTTT. Residues: CSATQGKNSPLHF.

This chain joins TRBV20-1 and TRBJ1-2, with TRBD1 matching over 10 bases. The CDR3 is 15 residues long. The ends lost 6 bases at V and 7 bases at J; junction bases unmatched: 14. Germline V lookup: CDR1 DFQATT, CDR2 SNEGSKA (reference sequence). The CDR3 reads CSAPGYPTGGRGYTF. For the CDR3, the DNA is TGCAGTGCCCCTGGATACCCGACAGGGGGCCGTGGCTACACCTTC.

This chain uses TRBV7-9 with TRBJ2-3, with D unresolved. Germline loops: CDR1 SEHNR, CDR2 FQNEAQ (reference sequence). This CDR3 has 13 residues. The V and J ends lost 5 bases and 3 bases respectively, with 9 bases between them. DNA of the CDR3: TGTGCCAGCAGCCCGCAGTTGACAGATACGCAGTATTTT. Amino acid sequence: CASSPQLTDTQYF.

This clonotype was seen ten or more times. V gene TRBV7-3 combines with J gene TRBJ2-3; 8 nucleotides agree with TRBD2. The length of the CDR3 is 21 residues. Germline loops: CDR1 SGHTA, CDR2 FQGTGA. The ends lost 3 bases at V and 0 bases at J; junction bases unmatched: 20. For the CDR3, the DNA is TGTGCCAGCAGCTTCCCGTTATCGAGTAGCGGGACGCCGCAAAGCACAGATACGCAGTATTTT. It codes for CASSFPLSSSGTPQSTDTQYF. Based on the CDR3 plus reference TRBV7-3 and TRBJ2-3, the full variable domain is GAGVSQTPSNKVTEKGKYVELRCDPISGHTALYWYRQSLGQGPEFLIYFQGTGAADDSGLPNDRFFAVRPEGSVSTLKIQRTERGDSAVYLCASSFPLSSSGTPQSTDTQYFGPGTRLTVL.

This clonotype was recorded only once. This chain links TRBV18 with TRBJ1-1; a possible D gene is TRBD1 (5 bases). CDR1 and CDR2 from the germline V gene are KGHSH and LQKENI. The CDR3 is 12 amino acids. Trimming cost V 3 bases and J 10 bases, with 12 bases left between them. The CDR3 here is CASSPATEAAFF. Written as DNA, the CDR3 is TGTGCCAGCTCACCCGCGACAGAGGCAGCTTTCTTT.

This clonotype was counted a few times. The chain employs TRBV29-1 and TRBJ2-7; D is perhaps TRBD2 (6 bases). The germline V and J ends were trimmed by 5 bases and 3 bases, with 17 bases remaining between them. The CDR3 is 14 amino acids. Germline CDR1 and CDR2: SQVTM and ANQGSEA. The CDR3 loop reads CSVLAGTGDYEQYF. The CDR3 coding sequence is TGCAGCGTTCTTGCCGGGACGGGAGACTACGAGCAGTACTTC.

V gene TRBV5-1 combines with J gene TRBJ1-2, with 7 bases aligning to TRBD1. Germline-derived CDR1 and CDR2 are SGHRS and YFSETQ. With V trimmed by 4 bases and J by 8 bases, 8 bases remained unmatched. This CDR3 region has 13 residues. CDR3 in DNA: TGCGCCAGCAGCGCCCCCACAGGGGACGGCTACACCTTC. It translates to CASSAPTGDGYTF.

The chain combines TRBV5-6 with TRBJ1-1; D is uncertain. Germline V gene lookup returns CDR1 SGHDT and CDR2 YYEEEE. Trimming pared 3 bases from V and 3 bases from J, leaving 6 bases between. The CDR3 is made up of 12 amino acids. The CDR3 loop is CASSSEHTEAFF. As DNA, the CDR3 is TGTGCCAGCAGCTCCGAACACACTGAAGCTTTCTTT.

The rearrangement uses TRBV5-1 and TRBJ1-5, with D unresolved. The V end was cut by 0 bases, the J end by 1 base, with 5 bases between. The CDR3 length is 14 residues. CDR1 is SGHRS and CDR2 is YFSETQ in the germline V gene. CDR3 bases: TGCGCCAGCAGCTTGGGGCAGAGCAATCAGCCCCAGCATTTT. Residues: CASSLGQSNQPQHF.

The V gene is TRBV7-3, the J gene TRBJ2-1, with 10 bases that match TRBD2. The V segment lost 1 base and the J segment 4 bases; nucleotides outside the gene matches: 16. CDR3 length: 20 amino acids. Germline V gives CDR1 SGHTA, CDR2 FQGTGA. CDR3 in amino acids: CASSLIGGAITSGDYNEQFF. In DNA, the CDR3 is TGTGCCAGCAGCTTAATCGGGGGAGCGATCACTAGCGGGGATTACAATGAGCAGTTCTTC.